These 21 T cell receptor beta chains were sequenced from one sample in a study of response to subunit inactivated influenza vaccine (dated by TCRdb to the late 2010s). The library was generated by RT-PCR. These reads were obtained on an Illumina HiSeq 2500. TCRdb reworked the public reads: Q25 trimming with fastp, MiXCR clone assembly, productive beta chains retained. Entries are consolidated by CDR3 protein sequence, retaining the most common genes and DNA. This sample has about 800,000 distinct CDR3 sequences in its table, and approximately 22% of those were observed once. The ten most abundant clones make up more than 8.5% of the sample. The sample was PBMCs from blood, taken around 5 days after vaccination. These receptors came from a man aged 45 to 65 who received an inactivated influenza vaccine. Donor details come from another sample of the same person, matched by shared clones.

This rearrangement joins TRBV7-6 to TRBJ2-7; D possibly matches TRBD1 or TRBD2 (5 bases each). CDR1 SGHVS and CDR2 FNYEAQ come from the germline V gene. The CDR3 is 15 residues long. The ends were cut back, 3 bases at V and 1 base at J, with 13 bases in the middle. The CDR3, as DNA: TGTGCCAGCAGCTTCGGGGACGTGGGTTCCTACGAGCAGTACTTC. It yields the protein CASSFGDVGSYEQYF.

This clonotype was observed a handful of times. The gene calls are TRBV11-2 and TRBJ2-5, with 10 positions matching TRBD2. J gave up 0 bases and V 4 bases, and 2 bases lay outside the gene matches. This CDR3 has 15 residues. Per germline, CDR1 SGHAT and CDR2 FQNNGV. This CDR3 is CASSSSGSYQETQYF. For the CDR3, the DNA is TGTGCCAGCAGCTCTAGCGGGAGCTACCAAGAGACCCAGTACTTC.

This clonotype was seen a single time. The chain recombines TRBV5-1 with TRBJ2-7, with D unresolved. Trimming removed 0 bases from V and 2 bases from J, with 18 bases in between. Germline loops: CDR1 SGHRS, CDR2 YFSETQ. This CDR3 contains 17 residues. The CDR3 region has the DNA TGCGCCAGCAGCTTGGCCCAGTCCGGGTCCCCGACCTACGAGCAGTACTTC. As protein: CASSLAQSGSPTYEQYF.

The table lists this clonotype with a count of one. CDR3 loop: CATSRDVLREAYF. The CDR3 region has the DNA TGTGCCACCAGCAGAGATGTTCTAAGAGAGGCGTACTTC. The chain uses TRBV15 and TRBJ2-7, with D uncertain. Germline CDR1 LNHNV, CDR2 YYDKDF (reference sequence). With 0 bases removed from V and 12 bases from J, the gap between germline ends came to 15 bases. This CDR3 has 13 residues.

This chain uses TRBV5-1 with TRBJ2-7; D remains ambiguous. CDR3 size: 14 residues. Germline V gene lookup returns CDR1 SGHRS and CDR2 YFSETQ. With 4 bases removed from V and 3 bases from J, the gap between germline ends came to 14 bases. This CDR3 is CASSPALRDYEQYF. CDR3 sequence (DNA): TGCGCCAGCAGCCCGGCCCTTAGGGACTACGAGCAGTACTTC.

This chain uses TRBV6-2 or TRBV6-3 with TRBJ2-7; 8 nucleotides align to TRBD2. The CDR3 length is 15 residues. The V and J ends lost 7 bases and 3 bases, in that order; junction bases with no gene match: 11. CDR1 and CDR2 (germline): MNHEY, SVGEGT. CDR3 amino acids: CASKAGTRAFYEQYF. For the CDR3, the DNA is TGTGCCAGCAAAGCCGGGACTAGGGCCTTCTACGAGCAGTACTTC.

This CDR3 is CASSFSGLNGNQPQHF. In DNA, the CDR3 is TGTGCCAGCAGTTTCTCAGGGCTGAATGGCAATCAGCCCCAGCATTTT. The rearrangement uses TRBV12-3 or TRBV12-4 and TRBJ1-5, with D perhaps matching TRBD1 (5 bases). The CDR3 is 16 amino acids. V shed 3 bases and J shed 2 bases, with 14 bases lying between them.

This clonotype was counted many times. The junction departs from the called germline gene at one end, perhaps through a read error. This chain joins TRBV5-1 and TRBJ2-2; D gene uncertain. The CDR3 is 12 residues long. Germline values: CDR1 SGHRS, CDR2 YFSETQ. In nucleotides, the CDR3 is TGTGCCAGCAGCCTAAACACCGGGGAGCTGTTTTTT. Amino acid sequence: CASSLNTGELFF.

The sample holds a few counts of this clonotype. The CDR3 loop reads CSVGDRDDNEQFF. CDR3 nucleotide sequence: TGCAGCGTTGGGGACAGGGACGACAATGAGCAGTTCTTC. The chain has TRBV29-1 and TRBJ2-1, with 9 nucleotides matching TRBD1. The V segment lost 4 bases and the J segment 5 bases; nucleotides outside the gene matches: 3. The CDR3 totals 13 residues. CDR1 and CDR2 (germline): SQVTM, ANQGSEA.

The chain is built from TRBV3-1 and TRBJ2-5; tentative D call: TRBD2 (5 bases). This CDR3 spans 16 amino acids. The germline V gene encodes CDR1 LGHDT and CDR2 YNNKEL (reference sequence). Trimming took 4 bases from V and 2 from J, leaving 17 bases between them. This CDR3 is CASSPPGSGSQETQYF. CDR3 nucleotide sequence: TGTGCCAGCAGCCCCCCGGGCTCGGGATCACAAGAGACCCAGTACTTC.

This chain uses TRBV6-5 with TRBJ2-2; the D gene is possibly TRBD2 (5 bases). The germline V and J ends were trimmed by 5 bases and 7 bases, with 8 bases remaining between them. The CDR3 has 12 residues. Germline loops: CDR1 MNHEY, CDR2 SVGAGI. The CDR3 protein is CASSPEGGELFF. In DNA form, the CDR3 reads TGTGCCAGCAGTCCAGAGGGCGGGGAGCTGTTTTTT.

In its sample, this clonotype was seen a few times. This rearrangement joins TRBV7-2 to TRBJ1-3; no firm D call. This CDR3 region has 17 residues. The V gene lost 0 bases and the J gene lost 0 bases, with 12 bases spanning the gap. Per germline, CDR1 SGHTA and CDR2 FQGNSA. The CDR3 sequence is CASSLASGPLSGNTIYF. In DNA form, the CDR3 reads TGTGCCAGCAGCTTAGCGTCCGGGCCCCTCTCTGGAAACACCATATATTTT.

The rearrangement joins TRBV12-3 or TRBV12-4 to TRBJ2-3, with no clear D. The CDR3 is made up of 16 amino acids. The V gene lost 6 bases and the J gene lost 2 bases, with 18 bases spanning the gap. The CDR3 reads CASRTSFGPHTDTQYF. The CDR3, as DNA: TGTGCCAGCAGGACCTCGTTTGGGCCCCACACAGATACGCAGTATTTT.

The rearrangement joins TRBV12-3 or TRBV12-4 to TRBJ1-1; 7 bases map to TRBD1. This CDR3 contains 14 residues. V was clipped by 2 bases and J by 2 bases; unmatched bases: 2. The CDR3 loop reads CASSLRDSNTEAFF. The CDR3 nucleotides are TGTGCCAGCAGTTTAAGGGACAGCAACACTGAAGCTTTCTTT.

DNA of the CDR3: TGTGCCATCAGTTCAGGGGTTCGGAATGAGCAGTTCTTC. The encoded protein is CAISSGVRNEQFF. The chain has TRBV10-3 and TRBJ2-1; D perhaps matches TRBD1 (6 bases). Germline assignment: CDR1 ENHRY and CDR2 SYGVKD. V was shortened by 5 bases and J by 7 bases, with 12 bases between the two germline ends. CDR3 length equals 13 residues.

This clonotype has ten or more counts. The chain joins TRBV6-2 or TRBV6-3 to TRBJ2-1; the match to TRBD2 covers 11 bases. Germline values: CDR1 MNHEY, CDR2 SVGEGT. After removal of 7 bases from V and 10 bases from J, the junction contained 9 bases not matched to a gene. The CDR3 is 14 amino acids. CDR3 sequence (DNA): TGTGCCAGCACCACCGGGACTAGCGGACAAGAGCAGTTCTTC. Amino acid sequence: CASTTGTSGQEQFF.

This chain uses TRBV7-8 with TRBJ2-1; D gene unclear. Germline lookup yields CDR1 SGHVS and CDR2 FQNEAQ. The length of the CDR3 is 15 residues. V lost 3 bases and J 2 bases, leaving 11 bases between the germline ends. The CDR3 coding sequence is TGTGCCAGCAGCTTCTACGGGTACCCCTACAATGAGCAGTTCTTC. Protein sequence: CASSFYGYPYNEQFF.

The rearrangement uses TRBV2 and TRBJ1-1, with 7 bases that match TRBD1. There are 18 residues in the CDR3. With 5 bases clipped from V and 0 bases from J, the junction kept 15 bases outside the gene matches. From germline, CDR1 is SNHLY and CDR2 FYNNEI. In DNA, the CDR3 is TGTGCCAGCAGTACCCCAACAGGGGCGGCCTCTATGAACACTGAAGCTTTCTTT. Translating gives CASSTPTGAASMNTEAFF. The whole variable domain, remainder taken from reference TRBV2 and TRBJ1-1, is EPEVTQTPSHQVTQMGQEVILRCVPISNHLYFYWYRQILGQKVEFLVSFYNNEISEKSEIFDDQFSVERPDGSNFTLKIRSTKLEDSAMYFCASSTPTGAASMNTEAFFGQGTRLTVV.

This rearrangement joins TRBV29-1 to TRBJ2-7; D is unresolved. There are 11 residues in the CDR3. The germline gives CDR1 SQVTM, CDR2 ANQGSEA. Trimming took 4 bases from V and 3 from J, leaving 7 bases between them. The CDR3 DNA follows: TGCAGCGTTGGGAAAAACTACGAGCAGTACTTC. Protein sequence: CSVGKNYEQYF.

This clonotype turned up a few times. The chain combines TRBV3-1 with TRBJ2-5, with 9 nucleotides matching TRBD2. Germline CDR1 reads LGHDT; CDR2 reads YNNKEL (reference sequence). Germline trimming cut 6 bases from V and 5 bases from J; bases unmatched to any gene: 13. The CDR3 covers 16 residues. The CDR3 DNA sequence: TGTGCCAGCAGGATTACCCTTAGCGGGAGTAAGGAGACCCAGTACTTC. Protein sequence: CASRITLSGSKETQYF.

This clonotype came up a few times. The CDR3 sequence is CASSPRWFNYGYTF. CDR3 in DNA: TGTGCCAGCAGCCCCAGGTGGTTTAACTATGGCTACACCTTC. V is TRBV7-9 and J is TRBJ1-2, with D unresolved. V was trimmed by 5 bases and J by 1 base, leaving 11 bases between them. CDR1 and CDR2 from the germline V gene are SEHNR and FQNEAQ (reference sequence). The length of the CDR3 is 14 residues.